This TCR beta chain was captured in a study of control samples from healthy donors and cancer patients. The CDR3 is made up of 13 amino acids. Germline CDR1 and CDR2: MNHNY and SVGAGI (reference sequence). The ends lost 7 bases at V and 9 bases at J; junction bases unmatched: 5. Generated by immunoSEQ multiplex PCR, the TCRdb table keeps only in-frame clones and is missing some. The sample carries around 130,000 clones, roughly 89% recorded once. The rearrangement uses TRBV6-6 and TRBJ2-1, with TRBD2 matching 11 bases. The TCR sequence derives from a man aged 25-45 years in good health. Sequencing used blood. CDR3 DNA: TGTGCCAGCAATATAGCGGGGGGGATTGAGCAGTTCTTC. This sequence encodes CASNIAGGIEQFF.